Listed below are T cell receptor beta chains from one sample, sequenced in a study of regulatory T cells in long-lasting Graves disease. TCRdb used MiXCR to reprocess the multiplex PCR reads, holding one entry per CDR3 protein. The sample carries 350,000 to 500,000 distinct CDR3 sequences, less than 20% recorded once. The same data also went into a second study, on T cells in Graves' hyperthyroidism and ophthalmopathy.

This specimen consisted of peripheral blood mononuclear cells (PBMCs), obtained at new diagnosis, from a patient treated with antithyroid drugs. All receptors come from a woman aged 18-29 years with Graves disease. Each CDR3 is given with its conserved first and last residue. Each record gives: J gene, D gene, V gene, clone size, CDR3 DNA, CDR3 protein. D genes are given only for firm matches. For some rows the clone size is stated as once, few or many, or as a class when expanded; others skip it.

j_gene: TRBJ2-3
d_gene: TRBD2
v_gene: TRBV7-2
abundance: many
CDR3nt: TGTGCCAGCAGCTTAGTTGTGGGAGGGAGCACAGATACGCAGTATTTT
CDR3aa: CASSLVVGGSTDTQYF

j_gene: TRBJ2-1
d_gene: TRBD1
v_gene: TRBV15
abundance: NA
CDR3nt: TGTGCCACCAGATTTGCCATGGGACAGGGGGTTTCCAATGAGCAGTTCTTC
CDR3aa: CATRFAMGQGVSNEQFF

j_gene: TRBJ2-5
d_gene: TRBD2
v_gene: TRBV19
abundance: NA
CDR3nt: TGTGCCAGTAGGTTTGGGACTAGTGATCGGGAGACCCAGTACTTC
CDR3aa: CASRFGTSDRETQYF

j_gene: TRBJ2-1
d_gene: NA
v_gene: TRBV12-5
abundance: many
CDR3nt: TGTGCTAGTGGTTTGCCTGGGGGCGATGAGCAGTTCTTC
CDR3aa: CASGLPGGDEQFF

j_gene: TRBJ2-3
d_gene: NA
v_gene: TRBV7-8
abundance: NA
CDR3nt: TGTGCCAGCAGGTCAACCGGGACAACTAGGGATACGCAGTATTTT
CDR3aa: CASRSTGTTRDTQYF

j_gene: TRBJ1-6
d_gene: NA
v_gene: TRBV9
abundance: NA
CDR3nt: TGTGCCAGCAGCGTAGCTTACCGGGAATCACCCCTCCACTTT
CDR3aa: CASSVAYRESPLHF

j_gene: TRBJ2-3
d_gene: TRBD1
v_gene: TRBV29-1
abundance: few
CDR3nt: TGCAGCGTGGGGACAGGGGGCACAGATACGCAGTATTTT
CDR3aa: CSVGTGGTDTQYF

j_gene: TRBJ1-3
d_gene: NA
v_gene: TRBV25-1
abundance: NA
CDR3nt: TGTGCCACCCAGCTCGGAAACACCATATATTTT
CDR3aa: CATQLGNTIYF

j_gene: TRBJ1-2
d_gene: NA
v_gene: TRBV7-9
abundance: many
CDR3nt: TGTGCCAGCAGCTTACTGCGCGGGATTGTGAAGGGGTACTCTGGCTACACCTTC
CDR3aa: CASSLLRGIVKGYSGYTF

j_gene: TRBJ2-3
d_gene: TRBD2
v_gene: TRBV6-2/TRBV6-3
abundance: many
CDR3nt: TGTGCCAGCAGTGCCGCAGCTAGCGGGAGCACAGATACGCAGTATTTT
CDR3aa: CASSAAASGSTDTQYF

j_gene: TRBJ2-5
d_gene: NA
v_gene: TRBV7-8
abundance: many
CDR3nt: TGTGCCAGCAGCTCAACGAAAGAGACCCAGTACTTC
CDR3aa: CASSSTKETQYF

j_gene: TRBJ2-5
d_gene: NA
v_gene: TRBV3-1
abundance: NA
CDR3nt: TGTGCCAGCAGCCAAGCGTGGAGCCAAGAGACCCAGTACTTC
CDR3aa: CASSQAWSQETQYF

j_gene: TRBJ1-6
d_gene: TRBD1
v_gene: TRBV6-2/TRBV6-3
abundance: few
CDR3nt: TGTGCCAGCAGTTTTAAAGGGGGCGCGCTTTTCCCTAATTCACCCCTCCACTTT
CDR3aa: CASSFKGGALFPNSPLHF

j_gene: TRBJ2-7
d_gene: NA
v_gene: TRBV6-5
abundance: many
CDR3nt: TGTGCCAGCAGTTACTCCCCAGGGACCTACGAGCAGTACTTC
CDR3aa: CASSYSPGTYEQYF

j_gene: TRBJ1-2
d_gene: NA
v_gene: TRBV28
abundance: many
CDR3nt: TGTGCCAGCAAGGGTGTCGAGGGCTACACCTTC
CDR3aa: CASKGVEGYTF

j_gene: TRBJ2-1
d_gene: TRBD2
v_gene: TRBV27
abundance: NA
CDR3nt: TGTGCCAGCAGTTCCTCTGAGGGACTAGTATCTAATGAGCAGTTCTTC
CDR3aa: CASSSSEGLVSNEQFF